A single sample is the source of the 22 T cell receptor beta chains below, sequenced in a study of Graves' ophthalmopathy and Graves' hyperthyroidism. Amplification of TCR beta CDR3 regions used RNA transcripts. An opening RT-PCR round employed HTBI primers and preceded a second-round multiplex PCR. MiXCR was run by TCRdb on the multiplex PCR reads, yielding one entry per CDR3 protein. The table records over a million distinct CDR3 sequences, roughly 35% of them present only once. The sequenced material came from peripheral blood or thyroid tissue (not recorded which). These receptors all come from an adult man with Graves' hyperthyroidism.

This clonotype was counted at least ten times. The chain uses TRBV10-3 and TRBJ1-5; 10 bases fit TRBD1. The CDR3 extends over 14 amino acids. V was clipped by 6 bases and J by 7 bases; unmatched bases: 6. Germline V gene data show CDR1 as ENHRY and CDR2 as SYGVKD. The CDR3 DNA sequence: TGTGCCATCAGCCCGGGACAGGGGACACAGCCCCAGCATTTT. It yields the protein CAISPGQGTQPQHF.

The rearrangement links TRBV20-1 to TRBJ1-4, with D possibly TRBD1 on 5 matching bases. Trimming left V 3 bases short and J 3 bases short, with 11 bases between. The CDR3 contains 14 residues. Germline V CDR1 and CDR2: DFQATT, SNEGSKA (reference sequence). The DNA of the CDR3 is TGCAGTGCTAGCGGGGACGGGTCTAATGAAAAACTGTTTTTT. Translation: CSASGDGSNEKLFF.

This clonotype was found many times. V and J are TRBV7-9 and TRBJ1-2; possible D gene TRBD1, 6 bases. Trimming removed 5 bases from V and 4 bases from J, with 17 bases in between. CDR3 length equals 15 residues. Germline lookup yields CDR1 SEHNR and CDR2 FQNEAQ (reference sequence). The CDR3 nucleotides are TGTGCCAGCAGCCGGGGACAAGACGCACCCTATGGCTACACCTTC. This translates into CASSRGQDAPYGYTF. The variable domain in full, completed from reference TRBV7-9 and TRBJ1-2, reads DTGVSQNPRHKITKRGQNVTFRCDPISEHNRLYWYRQTLGQGPEFLTYFQNEAQLEKSRLLSDRFSAERPKGSFSTLEIQRTEQGDSAMYLCASSRGQDAPYGYTFGSGTRLTVV.

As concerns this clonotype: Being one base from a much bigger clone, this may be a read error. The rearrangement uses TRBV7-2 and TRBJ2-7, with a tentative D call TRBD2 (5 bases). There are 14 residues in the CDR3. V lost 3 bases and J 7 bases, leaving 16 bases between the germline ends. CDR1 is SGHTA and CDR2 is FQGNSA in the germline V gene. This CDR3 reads CASSFTRSFREQYF. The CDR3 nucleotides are TGTGCCAGCAGCTTCACTAGGTCCTTTCGTGAGCAGTACTTC. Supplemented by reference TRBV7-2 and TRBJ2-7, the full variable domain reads GAGVSQSPSNKVTEKGKDVELRCDPISGHTALYWYRQSLGQGLEFLIYFQGNSAPDKSGLPSDRFSAERTGGSVSTLTIQRTQQEDSAVYLCASSFTRSFREQYFGPGTRLTVT.

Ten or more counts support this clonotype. In DNA form, the CDR3 reads TGCAGCGTTCTCTCTTACTCTAAGTCCGAGCAGTACTTC. Its protein product is CSVLSYSKSEQYF. This sequence joins TRBV29-1 and TRBJ2-7, with D unresolved. Germline lookup yields CDR1 SQVTM and CDR2 ANQGSEA. CDR3 size: 13 residues. V was trimmed by 5 bases and J by 6 bases, leaving 17 bases between them.

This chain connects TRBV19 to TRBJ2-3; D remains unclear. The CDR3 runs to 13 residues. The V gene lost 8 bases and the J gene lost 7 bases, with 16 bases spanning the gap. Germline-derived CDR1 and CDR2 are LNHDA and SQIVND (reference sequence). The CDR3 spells CASSPDRRHTQYF. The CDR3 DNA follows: TGTGCCAGTTCCCCGGACCGGCGCCATACGCAGTATTTT.

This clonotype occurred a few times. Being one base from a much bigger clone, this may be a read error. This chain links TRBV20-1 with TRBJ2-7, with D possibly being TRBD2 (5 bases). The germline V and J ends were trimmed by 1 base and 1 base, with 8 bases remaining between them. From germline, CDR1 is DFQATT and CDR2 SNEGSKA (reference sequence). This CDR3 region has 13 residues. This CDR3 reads CSARGRLSYEQYF. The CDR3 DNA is TGCAGTGCTAGAGGGAGGTTGTCCTACGAGCAGTACTTC.

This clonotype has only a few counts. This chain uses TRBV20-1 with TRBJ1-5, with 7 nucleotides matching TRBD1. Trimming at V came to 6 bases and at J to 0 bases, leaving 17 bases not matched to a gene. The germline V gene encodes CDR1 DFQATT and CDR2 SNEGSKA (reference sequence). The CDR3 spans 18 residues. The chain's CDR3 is CSARAPRDSKYSNQPQHF. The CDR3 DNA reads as TGCAGTGCCCGGGCGCCCCGGGACAGTAAATATAGCAATCAGCCCCAGCATTTT.

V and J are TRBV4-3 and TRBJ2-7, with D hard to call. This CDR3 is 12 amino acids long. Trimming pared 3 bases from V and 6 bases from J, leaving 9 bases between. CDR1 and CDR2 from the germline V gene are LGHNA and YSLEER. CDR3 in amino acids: CASSQDEREQYF. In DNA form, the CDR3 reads TGCGCCAGCAGCCAGGACGAACGCGAGCAGTACTTC.

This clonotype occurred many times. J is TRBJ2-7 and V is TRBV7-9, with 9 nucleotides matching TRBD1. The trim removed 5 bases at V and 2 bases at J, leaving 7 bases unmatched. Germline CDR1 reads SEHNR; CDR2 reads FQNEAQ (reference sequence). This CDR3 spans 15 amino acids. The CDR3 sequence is CASSAWGTGPYEQYF. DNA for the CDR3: TGTGCCAGCAGCGCCTGGGGGACAGGGCCCTACGAGCAGTACTTC.

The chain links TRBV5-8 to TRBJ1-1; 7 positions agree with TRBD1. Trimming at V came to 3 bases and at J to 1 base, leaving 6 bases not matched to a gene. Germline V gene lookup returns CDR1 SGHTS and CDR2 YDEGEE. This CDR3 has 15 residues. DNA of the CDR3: TGTGCCAGCAGCTATCAGGGACAGCCGAACACTGAAGCTTTCTTT. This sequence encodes CASSYQGQPNTEAFF.

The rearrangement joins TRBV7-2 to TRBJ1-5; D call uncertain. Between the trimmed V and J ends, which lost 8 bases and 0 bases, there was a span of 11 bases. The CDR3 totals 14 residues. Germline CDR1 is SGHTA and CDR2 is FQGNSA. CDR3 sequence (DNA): TGTGCCAGCTCACCGGGGTTTAGCAATCAGCCCCAGCATTTT. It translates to CASSPGFSNQPQHF.

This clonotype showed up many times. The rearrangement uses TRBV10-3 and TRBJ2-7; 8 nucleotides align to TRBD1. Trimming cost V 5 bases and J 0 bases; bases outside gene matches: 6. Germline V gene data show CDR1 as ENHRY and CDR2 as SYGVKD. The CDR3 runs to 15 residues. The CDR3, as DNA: TGTGCCATCAGTCCGACAGGGGAAAGCTCCTACGAGCAGTACTTC. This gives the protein CAISPTGESSYEQYF.

The CDR3 coding sequence is TGTGCCAGCAGTTTTTATTTGCGTCCTAACACTGAAGCTTTCTTT. Residues: CASSFYLRPNTEAFF. This chain joins TRBV12-3 or TRBV12-4 and TRBJ1-1, with no clear D. V was shortened by 3 bases and J by 2 bases, with 13 bases between the two germline ends. This CDR3 has 15 residues.

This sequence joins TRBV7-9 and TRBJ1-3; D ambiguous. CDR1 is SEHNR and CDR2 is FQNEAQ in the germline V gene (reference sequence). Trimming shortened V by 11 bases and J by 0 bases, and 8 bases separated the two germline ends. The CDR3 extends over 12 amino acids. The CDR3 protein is CAWILSGNTIYF. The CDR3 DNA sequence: TGTGCCTGGATTCTCTCTGGAAACACCATATATTTT.

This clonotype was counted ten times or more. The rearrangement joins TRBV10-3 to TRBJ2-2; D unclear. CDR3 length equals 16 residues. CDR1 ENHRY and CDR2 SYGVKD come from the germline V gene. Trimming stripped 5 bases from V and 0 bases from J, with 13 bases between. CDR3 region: CAISTSPVTNTGELFF. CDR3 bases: TGTGCCATCAGTACCTCTCCGGTCACGAACACCGGGGAGCTGTTTTTT.

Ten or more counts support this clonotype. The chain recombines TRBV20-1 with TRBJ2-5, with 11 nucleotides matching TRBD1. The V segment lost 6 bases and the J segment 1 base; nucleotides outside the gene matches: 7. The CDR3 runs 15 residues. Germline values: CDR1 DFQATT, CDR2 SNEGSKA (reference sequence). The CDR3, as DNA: TGCAGTGCCGCCGGGACAGGGGGAAGCCAAGAGACCCAGTACTTC. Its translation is CSAAGTGGSQETQYF.

Here the CDR3 DNA reads TGCAGCGTCGGCAGCTACAATGAGCAGTTCTTC. It yields the protein CSVGSYNEQFF. The chain has TRBV29-1 and TRBJ2-1; D is uncertain. The germline V gene has CDR1 SQVTM and CDR2 ANQGSEA. This CDR3 spans 11 amino acids. Trimming removed 6 bases at V and 3 bases at J, with 6 bases between.

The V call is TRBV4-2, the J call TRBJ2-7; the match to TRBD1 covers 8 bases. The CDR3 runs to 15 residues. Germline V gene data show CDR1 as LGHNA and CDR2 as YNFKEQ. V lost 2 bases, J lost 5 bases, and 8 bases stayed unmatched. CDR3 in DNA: TGTGCCAGCAGCCAAAAGGGCCCAGGGGGCAACGAGCAGTACTTC. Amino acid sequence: CASSQKGPGGNEQYF.

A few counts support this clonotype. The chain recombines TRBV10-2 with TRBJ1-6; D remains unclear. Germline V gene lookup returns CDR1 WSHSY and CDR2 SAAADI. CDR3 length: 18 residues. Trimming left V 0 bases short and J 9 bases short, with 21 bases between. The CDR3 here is CASSESIIGRRVRSPLHF. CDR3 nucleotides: TGCGCCAGCAGTGAGTCCATAATTGGCCGTAGGGTTCGTTCACCCCTCCACTTT.

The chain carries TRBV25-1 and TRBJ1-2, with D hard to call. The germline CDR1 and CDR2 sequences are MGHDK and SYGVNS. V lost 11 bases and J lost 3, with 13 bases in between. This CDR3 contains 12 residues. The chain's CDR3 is CAASVPHYGYTF. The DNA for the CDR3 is TGTGCCGCTTCGGTTCCACACTATGGCTACACCTTC.

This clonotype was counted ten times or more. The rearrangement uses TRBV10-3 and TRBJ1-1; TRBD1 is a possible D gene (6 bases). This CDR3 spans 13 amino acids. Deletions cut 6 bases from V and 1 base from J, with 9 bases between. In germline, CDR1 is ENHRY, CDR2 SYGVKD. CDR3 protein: CAIREDRNTEAFF. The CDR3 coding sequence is TGTGCCATCAGGGAGGACAGGAACACTGAAGCTTTCTTT.